Sequencing of this TCR beta chain was carried out in a study of T cell repertoires in cytomegalovirus infection. Overall study results and limits: The response measured ex vivo was dominated by TCR beta clonotypes (HLA-C-restricted and CMV-specific).

The CDR3 spans 13 residues. Germline V CDR1 and CDR2: SGHKS, YYEKEE (reference sequence). V was shortened by 5 bases and J by 5 bases, with 10 bases between the two germline ends. MiXCR, run by TCRdb on the reads, gives a single entry per CDR3 protein. The data show about 150,000 distinct CDR3 sequences, 15% to 20% seen once. In this sample, this clonotype turned up a few times. Its antigen is not identified. Sequencing was done on a sample of CD8+ T cells from PBMCs. The source of this sequence is a human donor in good health (CMV status not recorded). Some clones in this sample may be carry-over from other donors' samples. The chain links TRBV5-5 to TRBJ2-2; TRBD1 or TRBD2 may be the D gene (6 bases each). This CDR3 is CASSTGRTGELFF. The CDR3 DNA is TGTGCCAGCAGTACAGGGAGGACCGGGGAGCTGTTTTTT. Drawing the rest from reference TRBV5-5 and TRBJ2-2, the complete variable domain is DAGVTQSPTHLIKTRGQQVTLRCSPISGHKSVSWYQQVLGQGPQFIFQYYEKEERGRGNFPDRFSARQFPNYSSELNVNALLLGDSALYLCASSTGRTGELFFGEGSRLTVL.